This TCR beta chain comes out of a study of blood T cell repertoires in COVID-19. The overall study: Donors in the United States, Italy and Spain gave samples during acute or convalescent COVID-19. PBMCs, B-cell-depleted T cells, or T cells provided the cDNA or gDNA that made up the material.

The ends were cut back, 6 bases at V and 5 bases at J, with 8 bases in the middle. The CDR3 sequence is 11 residues long. From germline, CDR1 is MDHEN and CDR2 SYDVKM. The authors' processing: How many nucleated cells were present was estimated from reference gene primer amplification. Profiled with immunoSEQ multiplex PCR; TCRdb holds only in-frame clones, not every one. D and trimming come from the DNA, and the V and J calls and clone size come from that table. The sample records around 280,000 clones, 75% to 90% being singletons. The chain recombines TRBV28 with TRBJ2-7; tentative D call: TRBD2 (6 bases). This receptor was taken from a woman in her thirties who had recovered from COVID-19. The sequencing input was peripheral blood. The CDR3 reads CASSQRDEQYF. DNA for the CDR3: TGTGCCAGCAGCCAGCGGGACGAGCAGTACTTC.